A single TCR beta chain is shown here with its context. Here immunoSEQ multiplex PCR was the method, and the copy in TCRdb shows in-frame clones only, minus some. The sample has approximately 91,000 clones; about 80% are singletons. The record originates from a study of blood T cell repertoires in COVID-19. Overall study context: Sites across the United States, Italy and Spain contributed samples from acute and convalescent COVID-19.

The CDR3 has 18 residues. With 4 bases removed from V and 4 bases from J, the gap between germline ends came to 26 bases. The germline gives CDR1 SGHNT, CDR2 YYREEE (reference sequence). The sample consisted of peripheral blood. This clonotype originated in a man between 65 and 79 years old with acute or convalescent COVID-19. The rearrangement joins TRBV5-4 to TRBJ1-2, with a possible D match to TRBD1 (5 bases). The CDR3: CASSPAGGSVNRAYGYTF. Here the CDR3 DNA reads TGTGCCAGCAGCCCCGCGGGGGGTTCGGTAAATCGAGCCTATGGCTACACCTTC.